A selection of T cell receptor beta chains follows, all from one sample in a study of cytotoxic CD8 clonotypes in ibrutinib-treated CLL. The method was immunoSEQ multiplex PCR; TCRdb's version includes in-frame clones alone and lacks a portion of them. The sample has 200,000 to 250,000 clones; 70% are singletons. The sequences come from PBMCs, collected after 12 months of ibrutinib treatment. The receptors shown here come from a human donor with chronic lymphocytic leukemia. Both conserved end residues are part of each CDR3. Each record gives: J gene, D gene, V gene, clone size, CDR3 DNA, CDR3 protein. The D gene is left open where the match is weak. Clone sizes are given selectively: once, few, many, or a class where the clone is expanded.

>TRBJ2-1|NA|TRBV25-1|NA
TGTGCCAGCAGTGGGGAAGTGAGGGAGCAGTTCTTC
CASSGEVREQFF
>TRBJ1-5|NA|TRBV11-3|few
TGTGCCAGCAGCTTAGATCTGAGGAGCAATCAGCCCCAGCATTTT
CASSLDLRSNQPQHF
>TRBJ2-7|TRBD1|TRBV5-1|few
TGCGCCAGCAGCCGCCGGGACAGGGTTTACGAGCAGTACTTC
CASSRRDRVYEQYF
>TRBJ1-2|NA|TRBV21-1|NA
TGTGCCAACTACCTGGGGGAGATGTTTGGCCCCTATGGCTACACCTTC
CANYLGEMFGPYGYTF
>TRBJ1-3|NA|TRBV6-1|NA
TGTGCCAGCAGTGAAGTAAGGCGGAGCTCTGGAAACACCATATATTTT
CASSEVRRSSGNTIYF
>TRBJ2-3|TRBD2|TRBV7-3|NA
TGTGCCAGCAGCTGGGGCGGGAGAGCAGATACGCAGTATTTT
CASSWGGRADTQYF
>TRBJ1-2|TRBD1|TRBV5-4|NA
TGTGCCAGCAGCTTGGGCGGGACAGGGGAGGTAGATGGCTACACCTTC
CASSLGGTGEVDGYTF
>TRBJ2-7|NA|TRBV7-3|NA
TGTGCCAGCAGCTTATCGGGTTTCAACGAGCAGTACTTC
CASSLSGFNEQYF
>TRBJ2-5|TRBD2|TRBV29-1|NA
TGCAGCCCCACATATAGCGGGAGAGATGAGACCCAGTACTTC
CSPTYSGRDETQYF
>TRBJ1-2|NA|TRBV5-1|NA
TGCGCCAGCAGCAGACGGACCCTGGAATTTGGCTACACCTTC
CASSRRTLEFGYTF
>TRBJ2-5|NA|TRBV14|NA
TGTGCCAGCAGCCAAGATCGCGGGACTGTACAAGAGACCCAGTACTTC
CASSQDRGTVQETQYF
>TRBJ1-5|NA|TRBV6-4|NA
TGTGCCAGCAGTGCCCTCCTCGGGCAGCCCCAGCATTTT
CASSALLGQPQHF
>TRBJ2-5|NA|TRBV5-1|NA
TGCGCCAGCAGCTTGGGTCTCCTGGGGGAGACCCAGTACTTC
CASSLGLLGETQYF
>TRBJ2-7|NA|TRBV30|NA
TGTGCCTGGAGCGGTACTGGGGGGACTTACGAGCAGTACTTC
CAWSGTGGTYEQYF
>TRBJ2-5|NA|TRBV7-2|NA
TGTGCCAGCAGCTCCTCGACTAGAGCGACCCAGTACTTC
CASSSSTRATQYF
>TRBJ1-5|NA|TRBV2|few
TGTGCCAGCAGTGAAGAAGGGGGCAATCAGCCCCAGCATTTT
CASSEEGGNQPQHF
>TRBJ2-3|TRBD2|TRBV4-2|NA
TGTGCCAGCAGCCAAGATCGAGCTAGCGGGGGATCAGATACGCAGTATTTT
CASSQDRASGGSDTQYF
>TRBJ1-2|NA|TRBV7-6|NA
TGTGCCAGCAGCTTAGTAGGGCAGGGGAATGGCTACACCTTC
CASSLVGQGNGYTF